This TCR beta chain comes out of a study of neurological immune-mediated disorders. Study-wide findings and caveats: When repertoires were grouped phylogenetically, those of 18 of 34 multiple sclerosis patients fell into one related-CDR3 cluster, a possible signature.

TCRdb re-called the 5' RACE reads through MiXCR, storing one row per CDR3 protein. The sample lists 65,000 to 90,000 distinct CDR3 sequences, approximately 5% seen once, with less than 2.5% in the top ten. This clonotype occurred many times. Its specificity is not known. Germline CDR1 is SEHNR and CDR2 is FQNEAQ (reference sequence). This CDR3 is 11 amino acids long. J gave up 14 bases and V 3 bases, and 6 bases lay outside the gene matches. The source is a woman aged 25-40 years with multiple sclerosis. The V and J genes are TRBV7-9 and TRBJ1-2; TRBD1 matches 7 bases. The sample comprised PBMCs. The CDR3 spells CASSLEGARTF. In DNA, the CDR3 is TGTGCCAGCAGCTTGGAGGGGGCACGGACCTTC.